The rows below give T cell receptor beta chains drawn from one sample of a study of CD8 T cells in Susac syndrome. From the immunoSEQ multiplex PCR reads, TCRdb called clonotypes with MiXCR, one entry per CDR3 protein. This repertoire shows about 140,000 distinct CDR3 sequences, about 95% found once; its top ten account for roughly 0.14%. The specimen was CD4+ T cells from PBMCs. The receptors come from a human donor with Susac syndrome. Each CDR3 is given without its conserved first and last residue. Each record gives: J gene, V gene, CDR3 protein.

J gene: TRBJ1-1; V gene: TRBV30; CDR3 protein: AWSPSLGGEAF
J gene: TRBJ2-1; V gene: TRBV30; CDR3 protein: AWMGSGVNNEQF
J gene: TRBJ1-2; V gene: TRBV30; CDR3 protein: AWRGQGGTYGYT
J gene: TRBJ2-7; V gene: TRBV30; CDR3 protein: AWALWTNYEQY
J gene: TRBJ1-1; V gene: TRBV20-1; CDR3 protein: SAGAAAF
J gene: TRBJ2-3; V gene: TRBV29-1; CDR3 protein: SVDPGGRTDTQY
J gene: TRBJ1-2; V gene: TRBV20-1; CDR3 protein: SASAAAANYGYT
J gene: TRBJ2-2; V gene: TRBV6-9; CDR3 protein: ASSSDRVLHIGELF
J gene: TRBJ2-1; V gene: TRBV11-3; CDR3 protein: ASSLEGSSYNEQF
J gene: TRBJ1-1; V gene: TRBV3-1; CDR3 protein: ASSDRTGTRGTEAF
J gene: TRBJ2-2; V gene: TRBV11-3; CDR3 protein: ASSPRTEMNTGELF
J gene: TRBJ1-1; V gene: TRBV20-1; CDR3 protein: SARPPTGEITEAF
J gene: TRBJ1-5; V gene: TRBV28; CDR3 protein: ASSRTGSNQPQH
J gene: TRBJ2-5; V gene: TRBV4-1; CDR3 protein: ASSQDFGRGVPYQETQY
J gene: TRBJ1-5; V gene: TRBV20-1; CDR3 protein: SARVSQGSNQPQH
J gene: TRBJ2-7; V gene: TRBV4-2; CDR3 protein: ASSQQSGSRVEQY
J gene: TRBJ2-1; V gene: TRBV12-3/TRBV12-4; CDR3 protein: ASSFFPYEQF
J gene: TRBJ1-1; V gene: TRBV9; CDR3 protein: ASKVLEQGGTEAF
J gene: TRBJ2-7; V gene: TRBV5-1; CDR3 protein: ASSWSGGGAYEQY
J gene: TRBJ2-7; V gene: TRBV10-3; CDR3 protein: AISEGSYEQY
J gene: TRBJ2-3; V gene: TRBV20-1; CDR3 protein: SARLAGGIGPDTQY
J gene: TRBJ2-1; V gene: TRBV7-2; CDR3 protein: ASSPGGGYNEQF
J gene: TRBJ1-2; V gene: TRBV3-1; CDR3 protein: ASSVGQPANYGYT
J gene: TRBJ2-5; V gene: TRBV28; CDR3 protein: ASSYTGTHTAETQY
J gene: TRBJ1-2; V gene: TRBV9; CDR3 protein: ASSVVAGGDGYT
J gene: TRBJ1-4; V gene: TRBV20-1; CDR3 protein: SVKQGAANEKLF
J gene: TRBJ1-1; V gene: TRBV3-1; CDR3 protein: ASSHVPENTEAF
J gene: TRBJ2-5; V gene: TRBV18; CDR3 protein: ASSTTGKETQY
J gene: TRBJ2-7; V gene: TRBV7-9; CDR3 protein: ASSILAGVREQY
J gene: TRBJ2-5; V gene: TRBV9; CDR3 protein: ASSVVGWETQY
J gene: TRBJ2-1; V gene: TRBV6-5; CDR3 protein: ASRFTGTPRNEQF
J gene: TRBJ1-6; V gene: TRBV9; CDR3 protein: ASGPVDSPLH